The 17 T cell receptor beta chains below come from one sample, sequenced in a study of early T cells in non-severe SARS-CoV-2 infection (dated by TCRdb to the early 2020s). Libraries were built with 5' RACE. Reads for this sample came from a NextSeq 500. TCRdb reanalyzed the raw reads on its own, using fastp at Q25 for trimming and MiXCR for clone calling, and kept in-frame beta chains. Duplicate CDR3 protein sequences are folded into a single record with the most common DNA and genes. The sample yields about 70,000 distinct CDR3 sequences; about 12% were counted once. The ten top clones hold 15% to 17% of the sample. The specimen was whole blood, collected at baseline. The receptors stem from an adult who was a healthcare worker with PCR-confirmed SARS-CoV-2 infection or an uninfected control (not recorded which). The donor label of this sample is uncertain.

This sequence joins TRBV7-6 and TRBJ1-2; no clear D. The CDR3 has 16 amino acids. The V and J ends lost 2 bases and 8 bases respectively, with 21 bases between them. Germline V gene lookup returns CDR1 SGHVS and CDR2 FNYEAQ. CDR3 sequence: CASSLSQSSGARGYTF. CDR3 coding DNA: TGTGCCAGCAGCTTAAGTCAGTCATCTGGCGCGAGAGGCTACACCTTC.

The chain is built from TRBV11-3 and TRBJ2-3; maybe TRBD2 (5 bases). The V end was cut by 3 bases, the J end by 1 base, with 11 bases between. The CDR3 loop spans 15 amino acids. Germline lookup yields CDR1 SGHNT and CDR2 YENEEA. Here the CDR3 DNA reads TGTGCCAGCAGCTTCATTAGCGTCGGCACAGATACGCAGTATTTT. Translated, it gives CASSFISVGTDTQYF.

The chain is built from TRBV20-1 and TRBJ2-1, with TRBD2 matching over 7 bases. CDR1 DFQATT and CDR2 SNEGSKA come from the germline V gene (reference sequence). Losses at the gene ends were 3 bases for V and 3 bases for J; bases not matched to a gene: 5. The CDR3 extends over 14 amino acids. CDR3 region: CSARGERGYNEQFF. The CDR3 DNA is TGCAGTGCTAGGGGAGAGCGGGGCTACAATGAGCAGTTCTTC.

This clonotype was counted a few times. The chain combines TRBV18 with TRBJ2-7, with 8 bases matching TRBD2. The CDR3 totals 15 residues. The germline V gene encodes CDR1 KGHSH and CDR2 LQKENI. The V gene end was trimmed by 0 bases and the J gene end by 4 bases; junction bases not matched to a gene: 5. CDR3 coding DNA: TGTGCCAGCTCACCACCCACTAGCGGCGAGTACGAGCAGTACTTC. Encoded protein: CASSPPTSGEYEQYF.

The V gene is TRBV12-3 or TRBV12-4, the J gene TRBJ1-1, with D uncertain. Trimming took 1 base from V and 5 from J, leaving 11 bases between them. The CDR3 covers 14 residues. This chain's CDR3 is CASSLEGIGTEAFF. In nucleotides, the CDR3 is TGTGCCAGCAGTTTAGAGGGTATCGGGACTGAAGCTTTCTTT.

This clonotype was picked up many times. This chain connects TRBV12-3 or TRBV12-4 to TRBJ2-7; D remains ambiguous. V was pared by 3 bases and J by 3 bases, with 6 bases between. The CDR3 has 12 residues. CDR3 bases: TGTGCCAGCAGTTTTAGGGACTACGAGCAGTACTTC. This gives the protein CASSFRDYEQYF.

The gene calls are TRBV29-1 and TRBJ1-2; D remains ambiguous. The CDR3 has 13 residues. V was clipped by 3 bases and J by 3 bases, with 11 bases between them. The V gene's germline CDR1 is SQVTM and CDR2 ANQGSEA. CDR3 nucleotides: TGCAGCGTTGATAGGGATACAGACTATGGCTACACCTTC. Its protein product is CSVDRDTDYGYTF. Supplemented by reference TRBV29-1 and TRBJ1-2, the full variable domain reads SAVISQKPSRDICQRGTSLTIQCQVDSQVTMMFWYRQQPGQSLTLIATANQGSEATYESGFVIDKFPISRPNLTFSTLTVSNMSPEDSSIYLCSVDRDTDYGYTFGSGTRLTVV.

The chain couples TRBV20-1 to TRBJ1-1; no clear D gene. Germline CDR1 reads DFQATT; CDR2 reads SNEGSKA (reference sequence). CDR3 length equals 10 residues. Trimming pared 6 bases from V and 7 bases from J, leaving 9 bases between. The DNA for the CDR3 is TGCAGTGCCAATGATTATGAAGCTTTCTTT. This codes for CSANDYEAFF.

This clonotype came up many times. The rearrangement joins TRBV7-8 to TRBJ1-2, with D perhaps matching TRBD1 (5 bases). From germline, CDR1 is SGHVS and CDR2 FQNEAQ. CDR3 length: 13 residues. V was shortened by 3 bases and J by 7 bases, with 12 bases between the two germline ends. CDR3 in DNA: TGTGCCAGCAGCTTCGGGGATAGGGGTGGCTACACCTTC. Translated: CASSFGDRGGYTF.

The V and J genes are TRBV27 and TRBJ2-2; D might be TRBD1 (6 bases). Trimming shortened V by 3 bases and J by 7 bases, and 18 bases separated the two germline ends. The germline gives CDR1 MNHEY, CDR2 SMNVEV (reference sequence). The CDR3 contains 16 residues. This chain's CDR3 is CASSFWDVKGGGELFF. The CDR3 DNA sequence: TGTGCCAGCAGTTTCTGGGACGTTAAAGGGGGCGGGGAGCTGTTTTTT.

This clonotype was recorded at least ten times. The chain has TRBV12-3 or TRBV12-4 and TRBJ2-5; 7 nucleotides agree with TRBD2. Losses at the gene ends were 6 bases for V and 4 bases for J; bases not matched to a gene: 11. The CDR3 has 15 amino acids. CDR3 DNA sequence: TGTGCCAGCAGCTTATCTAAAGCGGGGTCAGAGACCCAGTACTTC. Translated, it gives CASSLSKAGSETQYF.

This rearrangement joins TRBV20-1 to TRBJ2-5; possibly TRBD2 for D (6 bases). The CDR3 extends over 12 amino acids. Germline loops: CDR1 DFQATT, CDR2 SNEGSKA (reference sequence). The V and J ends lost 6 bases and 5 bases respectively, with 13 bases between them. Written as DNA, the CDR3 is TGCAGTGCCCCCGGGGGAGGCGAGACCCAGTACTTC. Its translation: CSAPGGGETQYF.

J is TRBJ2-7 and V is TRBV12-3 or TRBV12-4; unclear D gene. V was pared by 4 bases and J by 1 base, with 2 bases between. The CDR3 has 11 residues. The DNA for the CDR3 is TGTGCCAGCAGTTGGTCCTACGAGCAGTACTTC. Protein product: CASSWSYEQYF.

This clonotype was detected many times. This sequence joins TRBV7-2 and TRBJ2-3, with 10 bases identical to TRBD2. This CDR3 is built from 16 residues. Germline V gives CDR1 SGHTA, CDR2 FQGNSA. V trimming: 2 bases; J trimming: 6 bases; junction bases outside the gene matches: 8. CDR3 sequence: CASSLSGLAAEDTQYF. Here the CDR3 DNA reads TGTGCCAGCAGCTTATCTGGACTAGCGGCCGAGGATACGCAGTATTTT.

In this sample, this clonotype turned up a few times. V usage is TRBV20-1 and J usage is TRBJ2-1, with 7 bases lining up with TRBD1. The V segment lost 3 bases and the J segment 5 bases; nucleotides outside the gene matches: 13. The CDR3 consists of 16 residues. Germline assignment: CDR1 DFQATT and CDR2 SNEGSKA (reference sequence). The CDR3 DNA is TGCAGTGCTAGTCCCACCGACAGGGTAGAGCACAATGAGCAGTTCTTC. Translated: CSASPTDRVEHNEQFF.

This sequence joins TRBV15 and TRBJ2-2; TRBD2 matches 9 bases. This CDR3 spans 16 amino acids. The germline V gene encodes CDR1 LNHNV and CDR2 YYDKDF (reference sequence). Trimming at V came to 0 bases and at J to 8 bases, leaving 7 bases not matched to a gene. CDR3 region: CATSRDRGLAGGELFF. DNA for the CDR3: TGTGCCACCAGCAGAGATCGGGGGCTAGCGGGAGGGGAGCTGTTTTTT.

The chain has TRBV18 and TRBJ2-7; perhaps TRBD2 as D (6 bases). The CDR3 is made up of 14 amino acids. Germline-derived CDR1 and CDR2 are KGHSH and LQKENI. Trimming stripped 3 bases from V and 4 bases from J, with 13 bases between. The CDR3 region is CASSPGAGGYEQYF. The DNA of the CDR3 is TGTGCCAGCTCACCTGGGGCAGGAGGGTACGAGCAGTACTTC.